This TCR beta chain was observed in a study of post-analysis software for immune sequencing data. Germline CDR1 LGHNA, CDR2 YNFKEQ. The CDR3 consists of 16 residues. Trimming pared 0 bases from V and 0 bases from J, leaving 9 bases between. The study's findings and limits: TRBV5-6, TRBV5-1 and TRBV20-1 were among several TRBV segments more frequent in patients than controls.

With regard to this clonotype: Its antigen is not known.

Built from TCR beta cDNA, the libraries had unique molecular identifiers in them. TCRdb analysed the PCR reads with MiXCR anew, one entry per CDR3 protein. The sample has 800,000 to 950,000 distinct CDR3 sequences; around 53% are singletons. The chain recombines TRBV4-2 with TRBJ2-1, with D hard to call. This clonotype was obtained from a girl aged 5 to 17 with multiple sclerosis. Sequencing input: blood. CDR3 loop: CASSQEGVGSYNEQFF. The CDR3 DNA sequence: TGTGCCAGCAGCCAAGAAGGCGTAGGCTCCTACAATGAGCAGTTCTTC.